This TCR beta chain was recorded in a study of early T cells in non-severe SARS-CoV-2 infection. Across the whole study: The sequenced material was bulk RNA from unsorted whole blood, and its chains were unpaired.

Study-wide findings and caveats: Missing private and CD4 specificities, VDJdb matching favored anti-spike CD8 responses.

This CDR3 spans 17 amino acids. V shed 6 bases, J shed 1 base, and the junction held 11 bases outside the gene matches. Unique molecular identifiers were added to individual cDNA molecules. TCRdb re-derived calls from the 5' RACE reads in MiXCR, one entry per CDR3 protein. The data contain 95,000 to 110,000 distinct CDR3 sequences, 8.5% to 14% of them seen just once; the ten biggest clones take up approximately 8.1%. In its sample, this clonotype was seen many times. The antigen is undetermined. The chain employs TRBV12-3 or TRBV12-4 and TRBJ1-1, with 10 bases lining up with TRBD1. This clonotype was sampled from an adult who was a healthcare worker with PCR-confirmed SARS-CoV-2 infection or an uninfected control (not recorded which). Specimen: whole blood. CDR3 in amino acids: CASSYPGTGDPNTEAFF. The CDR3 DNA reads TGTGCCAGCAGCTACCCCGGGACAGGGGACCCGAACACTGAAGCTTTCTTT.